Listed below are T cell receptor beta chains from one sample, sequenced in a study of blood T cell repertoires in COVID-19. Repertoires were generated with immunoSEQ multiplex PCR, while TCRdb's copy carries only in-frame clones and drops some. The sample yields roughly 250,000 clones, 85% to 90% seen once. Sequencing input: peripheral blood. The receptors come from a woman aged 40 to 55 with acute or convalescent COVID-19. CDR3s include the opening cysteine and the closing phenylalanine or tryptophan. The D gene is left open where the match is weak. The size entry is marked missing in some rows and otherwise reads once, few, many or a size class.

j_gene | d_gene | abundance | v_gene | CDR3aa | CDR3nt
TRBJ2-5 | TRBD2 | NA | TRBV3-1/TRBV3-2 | CASSPPDLAGGRWQETQYF | TGTGCCAGCAGCCCGCCGGATTTAGCGGGGGGCCGTTGGCAAGAGACCCAGTACTTC
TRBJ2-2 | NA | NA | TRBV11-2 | CASSLFPQERVTGELFF | TGTGCCAGCAGCTTATTCCCCCAGGAGAGGGTGACCGGGGAGCTGTTTTTT
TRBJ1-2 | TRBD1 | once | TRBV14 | CASSQLQGVYGYTF | TGTGCCAGCAGCCAGCTCCAGGGGGTATATGGCTACACCTTC
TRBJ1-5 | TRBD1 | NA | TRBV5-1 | CASSLGTGGFQPQHF | TGCGCCAGCAGCTTGGGGACAGGGGGTTTTCAGCCCCAGCATTTT
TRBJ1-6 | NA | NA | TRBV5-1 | CASSLTGRSYNSPLHF | TGCGCCAGCAGCTTGACAGGGAGATCCTATAATTCACCCCTCCACTTT
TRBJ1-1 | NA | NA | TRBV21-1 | CASSGKDRTVQNTEAFF | TGTGCCAGCAGCGGCAAGGATCGTACAGTTCAGAACACTGAAGCTTTCTTT
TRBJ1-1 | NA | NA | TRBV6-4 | CASRGMNTEAFF | TGTGCCAGCAGGGGCATGAACACTGAAGCTTTCTTT
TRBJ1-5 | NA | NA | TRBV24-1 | CATSDTGTGAGQPQHF | TGTGCCACCAGTGATACAGGGACGGGCGCGGGTCAGCCCCAGCATTTT
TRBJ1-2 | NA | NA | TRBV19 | CASTDHGGTAGGYTF | TGTGCCAGTACCGACCATGGAGGGACGGCGGGGGGCTACACCTTC
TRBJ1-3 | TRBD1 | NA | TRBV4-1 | CASSQPGQRNTIYF | TGCGCCAGCAGCCAGCCGGGACAGAGAAACACCATATATTTT
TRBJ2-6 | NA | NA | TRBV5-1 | CASSWEISGANVLTF | TGCGCCAGCAGCTGGGAGATCTCTGGGGCCAACGTCCTGACTTTC
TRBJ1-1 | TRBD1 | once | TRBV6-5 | CASSYTQGDRSTEAFF | TGTGCCAGCAGCTACACTCAGGGGGATAGGAGCACTGAAGCTTTCTTT
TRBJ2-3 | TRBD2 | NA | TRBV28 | CASSGAGSGTDTQYF | TGTGCCAGCAGTGGAGCGGGGTCCGGCACAGATACGCAGTATTTT
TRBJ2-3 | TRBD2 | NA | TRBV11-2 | CAISLAANTDTQYF | TGTGCCATCTCACTAGCGGCTAACACAGATACGCAGTATTTT
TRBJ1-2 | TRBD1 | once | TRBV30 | CAWSFTTGVGYTF | TGTGCCTGGAGTTTCACGACAGGGGTTGGCTACACCTTC
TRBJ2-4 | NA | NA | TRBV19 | CASSIVQGEDIQYF | TGTGCCAGTAGTATTGTACAGGGAGAGGACATTCAGTACTTC
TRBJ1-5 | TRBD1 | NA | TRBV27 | CASSFSGQGGQPQHF | TGTGCCAGCAGTTTCTCGGGACAGGGTGGTCAGCCCCAGCATTTT
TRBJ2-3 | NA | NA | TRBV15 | CAIPTRDTDTQYF | TGTGCCATCCCGACCCGGGACACAGATACGCAGTATTTT
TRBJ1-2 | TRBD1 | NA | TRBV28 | CASSPGAGTGGAVRGYTF | TGTGCCAGCAGTCCCGGCGCCGGGACAGGGGGCGCGGTTCGTGGCTACACCTTC
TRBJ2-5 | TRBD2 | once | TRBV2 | CASIVDSGTSGGKETQYF | TGTGCCAGCATCGTAGACTCCGGGACTAGCGGGGGGAAAGAGACCCAGTACTTC
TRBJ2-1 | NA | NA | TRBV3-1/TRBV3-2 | CASSRTAVDTYNEQFF | TGTGCCAGCAGCCGGACTGCAGTTGATACCTACAATGAGCAGTTCTTC
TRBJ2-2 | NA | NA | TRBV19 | CASISADNTGELFF | TGTGCCAGTATTTCAGCGGACAACACCGGGGAGCTGTTTTTT
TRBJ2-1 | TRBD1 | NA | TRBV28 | CASSFVGTGGYEQFF | TGTGCCAGCAGTTTCGTGGGTACAGGGGGTTATGAGCAGTTCTTC
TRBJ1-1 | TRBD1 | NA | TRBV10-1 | CASSAQQGFGTEAFF | TGCGCCAGCAGTGCACAACAGGGGTTCGGAACTGAAGCTTTCTTT
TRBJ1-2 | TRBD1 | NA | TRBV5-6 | CASSLGTDYYGYTF | TGTGCCAGCAGCTTAGGGACAGACTACTATGGCTACACCTTC
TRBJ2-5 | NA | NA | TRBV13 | CASSLRLARPWETQYF | TGTGCCAGCAGCTTAAGACTGGCCCGACCGTGGGAGACCCAGTACTTC
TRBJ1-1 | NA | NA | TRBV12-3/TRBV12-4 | CASSNSGTEAFF | TGTGCCAGCAGCAACTCCGGCACTGAAGCTTTCTTT
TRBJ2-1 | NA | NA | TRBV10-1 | CASASYNEQFF | TGCGCCAGCGCGTCCTACAATGAGCAGTTCTTC
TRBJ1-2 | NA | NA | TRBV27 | CASTRRFGEGYTF | TGTGCCAGCACCCGACGGTTCGGGGAAGGCTACACCTTC
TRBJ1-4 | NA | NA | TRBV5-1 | CASQRDSSNEKLFF | TGCGCCAGCCAGAGGGACTCCTCTAATGAAAAACTGTTTTTT
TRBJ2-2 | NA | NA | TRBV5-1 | CASSFYRVVPSSTAENTGELFF | TGCGCCAGCAGCTTTTACAGGGTCGTGCCTTCCTCTACCGCCGAGAACACCGGGGAGCTGTTTTTT
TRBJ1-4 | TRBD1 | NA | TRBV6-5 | CASSHRGREKLFF | TGTGCCAGCAGCCACAGGGGGCGCGAAAAACTGTTTTTT
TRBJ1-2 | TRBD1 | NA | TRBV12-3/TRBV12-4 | CASRYTGTGPSTF | TGTGCCAGCAGATATACCGGGACAGGACCTTCGACCTTC
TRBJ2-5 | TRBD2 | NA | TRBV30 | CAWSSGLGKETQYF | TGTGCCTGGAGTTCCGGACTAGGGAAAGAGACCCAGTACTTC
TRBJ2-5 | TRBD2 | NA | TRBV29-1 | CSVGGGATGATQETQYF | TGCAGCGTTGGCGGGGGGGCTACAGGGGCCACACAAGAGACCCAGTACTTC
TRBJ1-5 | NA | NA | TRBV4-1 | CASSQATNTGFKQPQHF | TGCGCCAGCAGCCAAGCCACCAACACAGGATTCAAGCAGCCCCAGCATTTT
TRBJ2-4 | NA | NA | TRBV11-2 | CASSLASRENIQYF | TGTGCCAGCAGCTTAGCTTCCCGTGAAAACATTCAGTACTTC
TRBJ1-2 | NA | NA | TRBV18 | CASSPPGGKANYGYTF | TGTGCCAGCTCACCACCAGGGGGTAAAGCTAACTATGGCTACACCTTC
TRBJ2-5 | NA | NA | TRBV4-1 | CASSQTQLGETQYF | TGCGCCAGCAGCCAGACACAGTTAGGTGAGACCCAGTACTTC
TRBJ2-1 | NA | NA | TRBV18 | CASSPQQGRNEQFF | TGTGCCAGCTCACCCCAACAGGGGAGGAATGAGCAGTTCTTC
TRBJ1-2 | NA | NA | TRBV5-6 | CASSLSGTNYGYTF | TGTGCCAGCAGCTTGTCAGGGACTAACTATGGCTACACCTTC
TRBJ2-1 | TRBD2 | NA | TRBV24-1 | CATLESGGTYNEQFF | TGTGCCACTCTCGAATCGGGGGGTACCTACAATGAGCAGTTCTTC
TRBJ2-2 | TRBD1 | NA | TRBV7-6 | CASERTGGGTGELFF | TGTGCCAGCGAAAGGACAGGGGGCGGCACCGGGGAGCTGTTTTTT
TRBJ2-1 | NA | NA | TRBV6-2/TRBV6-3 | CASSLLTFEQFF | TGTGCCAGCAGTCTTCTGACTTTTGAGCAGTTCTTC
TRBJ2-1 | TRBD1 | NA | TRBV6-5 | CASRPGTAYNEQFF | TGTGCCAGCAGACCCGGGACAGCCTACAATGAGCAGTTCTTC
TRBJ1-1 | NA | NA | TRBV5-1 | CASSLSGGLTEAFF | TGCGCCAGCAGCCTTTCGGGGGGGCTCACTGAAGCTTTCTTT
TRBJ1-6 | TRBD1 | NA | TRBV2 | CASGADRARYNSPLHF | TGTGCCAGCGGAGCGGACAGGGCGCGATATAATTCACCCCTCCACTTT
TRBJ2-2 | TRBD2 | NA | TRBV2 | CASRGLAGGPGTGELFF | TGTGCCAGCCGAGGACTAGCGGGGGGGCCGGGGACCGGGGAGCTGTTTTTT
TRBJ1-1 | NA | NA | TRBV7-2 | CASTSGRNTEAFF | TGTGCCAGCACTTCTGGCAGGAACACTGAAGCTTTCTTT
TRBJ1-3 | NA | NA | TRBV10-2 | CASSDHLNQGGNTIYF | TGCGCCAGCAGCGACCACCTCAACCAGGGGGGAAACACCATATATTTT
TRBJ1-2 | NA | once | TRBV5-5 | CASSPEGGGNYGYTF | TGTGCCAGCAGCCCGGAGGGGGGAGGGAACTATGGCTACACCTTC
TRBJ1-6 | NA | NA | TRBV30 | CAWSLQNGSPLHF | TGTGCCTGGAGTCTCCAGAATGGTTCACCCCTCCACTTT
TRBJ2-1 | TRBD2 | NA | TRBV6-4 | CASSDSAGGEYNEQFF | TGTGCCAGCAGTGACTCCGCGGGGGGGGAATACAATGAGCAGTTCTTC
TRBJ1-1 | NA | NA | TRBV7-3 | CASSLMGADTEAFF | TGTGCCAGCAGCTTAATGGGGGCGGACACTGAAGCTTTCTTT
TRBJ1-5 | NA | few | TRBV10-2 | CASKKRGNNQPQHF | TGCGCCAGCAAAAAGAGGGGGAACAATCAGCCCCAGCATTTT
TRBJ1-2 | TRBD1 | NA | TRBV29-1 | CSVVDRGLPMDGYTF | TGCAGCGTCGTAGACAGGGGACTCCCTATGGATGGCTACACCTTC
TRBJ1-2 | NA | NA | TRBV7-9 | CASSPLLQGHGYTF | TGTGCCAGCAGCCCCCTATTACAGGGCCATGGCTACACCTTC